This TCR beta chain was profiled in a study of cytomegalovirus exposure and HLA in healthy donors. Findings and caveats of the study: It was in a later analysis that TCR association rates were seen to vary by HLA locus, highest for DRB1 and lowest for HLA-C. Researchers reportedly found TCR beta sequences accurately predicted most subjects' HLA-A and HLA-B alleles. A likely sequencing artifact accounted for one observed cluster of highly shared sequence variants. A previous analysis found most TCR beta V segments productive roughly 90% or roughly 30% of the time.

The CDR3 is 16 amino acids. Germline CDR1 is MNHNS and CDR2 is SASEGT. Trimming removed 3 bases from V and 0 bases from J, with 12 bases in between. To note about this clone: Its antigen is still unknown.

The PCR had 60 Vbeta and 13 Jbeta primers. TCRdb's copy holds only in-frame clones and misses some; the assay was immunoSEQ multiplex PCR. Among 150,000 or so clones listed, roughly 65% were seen once. Sequencing was performed on PBMCs. The sequence was obtained from a man aged 18 to 35 in good health and CMV-seropositive. The rearrangement joins TRBV6-1 to TRBJ1-3; D may be TRBD1 (5 bases). Here the CDR3 reads CASSDPGKRSGNTIYF. The CDR3 DNA reads TGTGCCAGCAGTGACCCAGGGAAACGCTCTGGAAACACCATATATTTT.